This TCR beta chain was retrieved from a study of blood T cells in healthy people across ages. The study, taken as a whole, reports: When set beside aged donors, long-lived donors presented more naive CD4+ cells and higher diversity.

Aged roughly 6 to 90, donors were systemically healthy Caucasians from Russia. There are 13 residues in the CDR3. Per germline, CDR1 DFQATT and CDR2 SNEGSKA (reference sequence). V lost 6 bases and J 6 bases, leaving 16 bases between the germline ends. This clonotype was counted only a few times. Its target is not known. Sample-barcoded 5' priming and a J-beta primer mix drove a second PCR of about 7 to 11 cycles. TCRdb re-derived calls from the 5' RACE reads in MiXCR, one entry per CDR3 protein. In the table there are about 680,000 distinct CDR3 sequences, approximately 50% of which are singletons. The chain recombines TRBV20-1 with TRBJ2-3, with D tentatively TRBD1 or TRBD2 (5 bases each). The sequence came from a woman aged 55-69 years in good health. What was sequenced was blood. DNA of the CDR3: TGCAGTGCCCCTACGGACGGGGCGGATACGCAGTATTTT. Translation gives CSAPTDGADTQYF.